The 7 T cell receptor beta chains reported below all come from one sample, sequenced in a study of control samples from healthy donors and cancer patients. Clones were read by immunoSEQ multiplex PCR, and TCRdb kept only the in-frame ones, dropping some. There are about 130,000 clones in the sample; around 90% occur only once, and 5.5% to 7% lies in the top ten. Sequenced input: blood. The origin of the receptors is a man between 18 and 35 years old in good health.

The J gene is TRBJ2-1, the V gene TRBV4-2; TRBD2 matches at 8 bases. Germline V gene data show CDR1 as LGHNA and CDR2 as YNFKEQ. The J segment lost 10 bases and the V segment lost 3 bases, leaving 14 bases of the junction unmatched. CDR3 length: 16 residues. The CDR3 region is CASSQGGAGAWEEQFF. As DNA, the CDR3 is TGTGCCAGCAGCCAGGGAGGAGCGGGGGCCTGGGAGGAGCAGTTCTTC.

This clone showed up just a few times. The chain employs TRBV14 and TRBJ2-3; D unclear. CDR3 length equals 15 residues. The germline gives CDR1 SGHDN, CDR2 FVKESK. The V end was cut by 4 bases, the J end by 2 bases, with 13 bases between. CDR3 loop: CASSPPELYTDTQYF. The DNA for the CDR3 is TGTGCCAGCAGCCCACCTGAGCTCTACACAGATACGCAGTATTTT. Based on the CDR3 plus reference TRBV14 and TRBJ2-3, the full variable domain is EAGVTQFPSHSVIEKGQTVTLRCDPISGHDNLYWYRRVMGKEIKFLLHFVKESKQDESGMPNNRFLAERTGGTYSTLKVQPAELEDSGVYFCASSPPELYTDTQYFGPGTRLTVL.

This clone showed up just once. V gene TRBV5-1 combines with J gene TRBJ1-2; a possible D gene is TRBD1 (6 bases). This CDR3 is 12 amino acids long. Germline V CDR1 and CDR2: SGHRS, YFSETQ. Trimming shortened V by 3 bases and J by 6 bases, and 9 bases separated the two germline ends. The CDR3 DNA is TGCGCCAGCAGCTCCTACAGGGATGGCTACACCTTC. Protein sequence: CASSSYRDGYTF.

This clone was seen just once. The rearrangement links TRBV27 to TRBJ2-3; 11 nucleotides match TRBD2. J was trimmed by 6 bases and V by 3 bases; bases with no gene match: 8. The CDR3 is 16 amino acids. Germline-derived CDR1 and CDR2 are MNHEY and SMNVEV (reference sequence). The CDR3 region is CASSLVSGGAWDTQYF. In DNA form, the CDR3 reads TGTGCCAGCAGTTTGGTTAGCGGGGGGGCCTGGGATACGCAGTATTTT.

This chain uses TRBV2 with TRBJ1-4; tentative D call: TRBD1 (5 bases). V lost 6 bases and J 5 bases, leaving 13 bases between the germline ends. Germline lookup yields CDR1 SNHLY and CDR2 FYNNEI. This CDR3 has 14 amino acids. CDR3 DNA: TGTGCCAGCAGCCTGGGACGGTCAAATGAAAAACTGTTTTTT. Translated, it gives CASSLGRSNEKLFF.

This clone was seen more than once but under ten times. The chain employs TRBV6-5 and TRBJ1-2; D unresolved. Germline V gene lookup returns CDR1 MNHEY and CDR2 SVGAGI. V dropped 0 bases and J dropped 4 bases, with 6 bases sitting between them. The CDR3 contains 13 residues. CDR3 nucleotides: TGTGCCAGCAGTTACTCGGCGACCTATGGCTACACCTTC. Its translation is CASSYSATYGYTF.

The chain employs TRBV12-3 or TRBV12-4 and TRBJ1-2, with unresolved D. The CDR3 has 13 residues. V shed 6 bases and J shed 3 bases, with 11 bases lying between them. CDR3 sequence (DNA): TGTGCCAGCAGCCTCGCCAGCCACTATGGCTACACCTTC. This encodes CASSLASHYGYTF.